This T cell receptor beta chain was retrieved from a study of PD-1 blockade in classical Hodgkin lymphoma. Study-wide results and limits: Newly diagnosed patients reportedly had lower baseline TCR diversity than healthy donors. When nivolumab was started under 1 year after ASCT, patients were excluded. Complete responders' baseline diversity resembled that of newly diagnosed patients. The causes of the repertoire differences, possibly disease activity or prior therapy, remain undefined.

V lost 3 bases to trimming and J lost 4 bases, with 12 bases between them. The germline CDR1 and CDR2 sequences are MNHEY and SVGAGI. The CDR3 loop spans 14 amino acids. Every patient experienced relapse after autologous stem cell transplantation, and brentuximab vedotin exposure varied. Regarding this clone: Its antigen is unknown.

Assay: immunoSEQ multiplex PCR; the TCRdb copy retains only in-frame clones and omits some. The repertoire holds about 98,000 clones, with over 85% as singletons. The sequencing here drew on peripheral blood mononuclear cells (PBMCs), taken at baseline. The receptor comes from a human donor with classical Hodgkin lymphoma. The rearrangement uses TRBV6-5 and TRBJ1-1; the D is unclear. In nucleotides, the CDR3 is TGTGCCAGCAGTTATGGGCATTCGGGCACTGAAGCTTTCTTT. Residues: CASSYGHSGTEAFF.